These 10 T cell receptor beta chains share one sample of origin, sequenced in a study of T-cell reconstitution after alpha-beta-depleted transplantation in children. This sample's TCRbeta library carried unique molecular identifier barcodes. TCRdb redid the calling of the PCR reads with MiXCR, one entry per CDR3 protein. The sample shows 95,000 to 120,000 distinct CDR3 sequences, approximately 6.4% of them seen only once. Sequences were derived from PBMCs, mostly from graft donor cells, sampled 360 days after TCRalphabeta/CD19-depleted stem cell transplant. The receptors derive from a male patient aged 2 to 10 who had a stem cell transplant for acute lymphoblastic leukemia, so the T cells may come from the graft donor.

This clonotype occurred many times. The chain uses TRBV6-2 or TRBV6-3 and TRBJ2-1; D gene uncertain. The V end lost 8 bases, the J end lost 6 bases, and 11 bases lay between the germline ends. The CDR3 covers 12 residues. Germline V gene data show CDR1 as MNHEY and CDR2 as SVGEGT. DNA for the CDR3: TGTGCCAGCCTTAGTTTGCTCAATGAGCAGTTCTTC. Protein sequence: CASLSLLNEQFF.

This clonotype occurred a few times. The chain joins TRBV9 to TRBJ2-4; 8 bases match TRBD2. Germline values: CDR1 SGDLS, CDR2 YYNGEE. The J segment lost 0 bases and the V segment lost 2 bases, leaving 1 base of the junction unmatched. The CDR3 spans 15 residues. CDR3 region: CASSVGGGAKNIQYF. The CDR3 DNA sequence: TGTGCCAGCAGCGTCGGGGGGGGAGCCAAAAACATTCAGTACTTC.

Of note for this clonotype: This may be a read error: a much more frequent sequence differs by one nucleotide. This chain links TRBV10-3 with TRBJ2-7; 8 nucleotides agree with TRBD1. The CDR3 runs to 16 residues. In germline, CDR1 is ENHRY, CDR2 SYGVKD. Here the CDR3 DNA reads TGTTCCATCAGCTCGACCCAGGGGGCCCGTCAATACGAGCAGTACTTC. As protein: CSISSTQGARQYEQYF.

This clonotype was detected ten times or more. CDR3: CASSFLAKETQYF. The CDR3, as DNA: TGTGCCAGCAGTTTCCTAGCGAAAGAGACCCAGTACTTC. V gene TRBV28 combines with J gene TRBJ2-5, with a weak D call TRBD2 (6 bases). Germline V gene lookup returns CDR1 MDHEN and CDR2 SYDVKM. V was cut by 3 bases and J by 3 bases, with 8 bases left in between. The CDR3 loop spans 13 amino acids.

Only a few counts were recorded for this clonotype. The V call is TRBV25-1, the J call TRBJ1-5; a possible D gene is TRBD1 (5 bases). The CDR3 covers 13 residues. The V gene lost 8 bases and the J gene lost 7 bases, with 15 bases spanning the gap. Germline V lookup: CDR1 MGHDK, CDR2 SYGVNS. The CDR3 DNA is TGTGCCAGCGGGGGGTCTCGTCGGCAGCCCCAGCATTTT. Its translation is CASGGSRRQPQHF.

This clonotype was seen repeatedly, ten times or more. CDR3 sequence (DNA): TGTGCCAGCGGACTAGCGGGGTTCACAGATACGCAGTATTTT. It translates to CASGLAGFTDTQYF. V and J are TRBV7-2 and TRBJ2-3, with 12 bases lining up with TRBD2. Germline V gene sequence: CDR1 SGHTA, CDR2 FQGNSA. The junction had 2 bases not matched to a gene; V was cut back by 8 bases and J by 2 bases. This CDR3 is 14 amino acids long.

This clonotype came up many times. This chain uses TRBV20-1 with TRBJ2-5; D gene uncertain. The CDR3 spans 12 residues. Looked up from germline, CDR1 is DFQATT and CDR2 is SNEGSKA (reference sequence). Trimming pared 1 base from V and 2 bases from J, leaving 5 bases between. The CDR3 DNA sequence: TGCAGTGCTAGAGTAGGTCAAGAGACCCAGTACTTC. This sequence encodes CSARVGQETQYF.

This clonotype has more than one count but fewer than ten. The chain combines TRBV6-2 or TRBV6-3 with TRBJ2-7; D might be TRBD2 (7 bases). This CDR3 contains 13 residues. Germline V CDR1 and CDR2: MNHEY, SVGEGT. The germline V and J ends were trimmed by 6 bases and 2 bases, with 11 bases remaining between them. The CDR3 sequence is CASSRGAAYEQYF. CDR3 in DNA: TGTGCCAGCAGCCGGGGGGCGGCCTACGAGCAGTACTTC.

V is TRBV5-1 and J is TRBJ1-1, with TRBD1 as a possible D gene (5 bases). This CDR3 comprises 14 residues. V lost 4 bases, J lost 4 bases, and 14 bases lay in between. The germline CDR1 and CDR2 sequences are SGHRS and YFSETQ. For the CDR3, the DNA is TGCGCCAGCAGCCCCTCCTCGGGGGGCACTGAAGCTTTCTTT. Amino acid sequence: CASSPSSGGTEAFF.

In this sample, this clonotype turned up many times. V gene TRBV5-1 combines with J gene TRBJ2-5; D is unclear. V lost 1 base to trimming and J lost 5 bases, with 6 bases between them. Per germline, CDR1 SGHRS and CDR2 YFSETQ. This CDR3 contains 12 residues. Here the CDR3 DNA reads TGCGCCAGCAGCTTGAGGGTGGAGACCCAGTACTTC. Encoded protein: CASSLRVETQYF.